These 10 T cell receptor beta chains share one sample of origin, sequenced in a study of cytomegalovirus exposure and HLA in healthy donors. Sequenced by immunoSEQ multiplex PCR; TCRdb stores in-frame clones only, minus some. The table lists some 170,000 clones, 86% of them singletons. Sequenced material: PBMCs. The source of these receptors is a man aged 30 to 45 in good health and CMV-seropositive.

The chain combines TRBV25-1 with TRBJ1-1; D uncertain. Germline CDR1 MGHDK, CDR2 SYGVNS. V was clipped by 3 bases and J by 1 base, with 6 bases between them. The CDR3 length is 13 residues. The CDR3 bases are TGTGCCAGCAGTGAGACACAGAACACTGAAGCTTTCTTT. Amino acids: CASSETQNTEAFF.

This chain links TRBV18 with TRBJ1-3; TRBD1 is a possible D gene (5 bases). The V end was cut by 1 base, the J end by 0 bases, with 13 bases between. The CDR3 runs to 17 residues. CDR1 is KGHSH, CDR2 LQKENI, per germline. In DNA, the CDR3 is TGTGCCAGCTCACCACTAGGGGTCGGTAACTCTGGAAACACCATATATTTT. Translation gives CASSPLGVGNSGNTIYF.

The V gene is TRBV29-1, the J gene TRBJ2-1; D call uncertain. Germline CDR1 reads SQVTM; CDR2 reads ANQGSEA. The CDR3 sequence is 14 residues long. Trimming removed 7 bases at V and 2 bases at J, with 15 bases between. This chain's CDR3 is CSAMDGVTYNEQFF. CDR3 DNA: TGCAGCGCCATGGACGGTGTAACCTACAATGAGCAGTTCTTC.

The V call is TRBV30, the J call TRBJ1-2; 7 bases map to TRBD1. CDR3 size: 12 residues. V trimming: 3 bases; J trimming: 8 bases; junction bases outside the gene matches: 6. Germline lookup yields CDR1 GTSNPN and CDR2 SVGIG (reference sequence). The CDR3 DNA reads as TGTGCCTGGAGCTTCCAGGGGGGAGGCTACACCTTC. This sequence encodes CAWSFQGGGYTF.

The chain uses TRBV7-9 and TRBJ2-1; D not resolved. Germline lookup yields CDR1 SEHNR and CDR2 FQNEAQ (reference sequence). The V end was cut by 0 bases, the J end by 7 bases, with 10 bases between. The CDR3 length is 14 residues. The CDR3 is CASSLAPPGNEQFF. The DNA for the CDR3 is TGTGCCAGCAGCTTAGCCCCCCCCGGGAATGAGCAGTTCTTC.

This clone was observed a few times. V is TRBV28 and J is TRBJ2-1, with 12 nucleotides matching TRBD2. V lost 6 bases to trimming and J lost 0 bases; unmatched junction nucleotides: 12. Germline-derived CDR1 and CDR2 are MDHEN and SYDVKM. The CDR3 is 19 amino acids. For the CDR3, the DNA is TGTGCCAGCAGGAGTGGGGGGCTAGCGGGAGGGATCTCCTACAATGAGCAGTTCTTC. It encodes CASRSGGLAGGISYNEQFF. Full variable domain (missing parts from reference TRBV28 and TRBJ2-1): DVKVTQSSRYLVKRTGEKVFLECVQDMDHENMFWYRQDPGLGLRLIYFSYDVKMKEKGDIPEGYSVSREKKERFSLILESASTNQTSMYLCASRSGGLAGGISYNEQFFGPGTRLTVL.

This clone was detected only a few times. V and J are TRBV29-1 and TRBJ2-2, with 9 bases matching TRBD1. Per the germline V gene, CDR1 is SQVTM and CDR2 is ANQGSEA. CDR3 length equals 15 residues. V was pared by 1 base and J by 4 bases, with 4 bases of the junction left unmatched. The CDR3 DNA reads TGCAGCGTTGAAGGGAACAGGGGGCCCACCGGGGAGCTGTTTTTT. Translated: CSVEGNRGPTGELFF.

The chain joins TRBV29-1 to TRBJ1-1; D unclear. In germline, CDR1 is SQVTM, CDR2 ANQGSEA. The CDR3 totals 13 residues. V lost 6 bases and J lost 6, with 17 bases in between. CDR3 sequence reads: CSVKMALGSEAFF. The CDR3 region has the DNA TGCAGCGTGAAAATGGCGTTGGGGTCTGAAGCTTTCTTT.

This sequence joins TRBV7-9 and TRBJ1-5; no clear D gene. Germline loops: CDR1 SEHNR, CDR2 FQNEAQ (reference sequence). The CDR3 is made up of 13 amino acids. The V end was cut by 1 base, the J end by 5 bases, with 6 bases between. The CDR3 loop reads CASSLGPHQPQHF. For the CDR3, the DNA is TGTGCCAGCAGCTTAGGGCCCCATCAGCCCCAGCATTTT.

V usage is TRBV27 and J usage is TRBJ2-7; a weak D match, TRBD2 (6 bases). V dropped 2 bases and J dropped 3 bases, with 11 bases sitting between them. Germline V gives CDR1 MNHEY, CDR2 SMNVEV (reference sequence). The CDR3 has 14 residues. DNA for the CDR3: TGTGCCAGCAGTTTAACTAGCCCGGGCTACGAGCAGTACTTC. Translated: CASSLTSPGYEQYF.